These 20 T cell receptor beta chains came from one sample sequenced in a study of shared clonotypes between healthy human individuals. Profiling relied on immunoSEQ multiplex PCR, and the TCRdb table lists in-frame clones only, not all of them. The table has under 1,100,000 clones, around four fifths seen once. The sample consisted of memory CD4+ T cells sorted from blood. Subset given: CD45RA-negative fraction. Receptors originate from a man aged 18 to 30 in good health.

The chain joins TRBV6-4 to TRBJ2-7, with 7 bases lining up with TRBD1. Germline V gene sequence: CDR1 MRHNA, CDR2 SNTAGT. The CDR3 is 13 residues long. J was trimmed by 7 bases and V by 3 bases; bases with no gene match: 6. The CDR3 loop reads CASSEGGRGEQYF. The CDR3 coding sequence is TGTGCCAGCAGTGAAGGGGGCAGAGGAGAGCAGTACTTC.

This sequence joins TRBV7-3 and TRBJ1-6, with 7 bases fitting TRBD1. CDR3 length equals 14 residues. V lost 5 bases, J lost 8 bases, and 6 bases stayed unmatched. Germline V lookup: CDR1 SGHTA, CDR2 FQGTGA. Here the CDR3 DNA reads TGTGCCAGCAGCCCCCGACAGGGTTATTCACCCCTCCACTTT. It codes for CASSPRQGYSPLHF.

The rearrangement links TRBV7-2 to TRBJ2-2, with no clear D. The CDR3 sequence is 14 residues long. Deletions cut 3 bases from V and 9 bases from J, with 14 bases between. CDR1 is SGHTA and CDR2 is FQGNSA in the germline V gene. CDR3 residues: CASSLLNTGRELFF. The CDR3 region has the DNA TGTGCCAGCAGCTTGTTAAATACCGGGCGGGAGCTGTTTTTT.

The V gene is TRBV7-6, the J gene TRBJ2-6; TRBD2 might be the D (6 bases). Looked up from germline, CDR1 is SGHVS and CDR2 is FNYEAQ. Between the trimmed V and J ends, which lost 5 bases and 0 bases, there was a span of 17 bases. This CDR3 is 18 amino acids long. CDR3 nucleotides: TGTGCCAGCAGCATGGGACTTGGGCGGGTCTCTGGGGCCAACGTCCTGACTTTC. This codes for CASSMGLGRVSGANVLTF.

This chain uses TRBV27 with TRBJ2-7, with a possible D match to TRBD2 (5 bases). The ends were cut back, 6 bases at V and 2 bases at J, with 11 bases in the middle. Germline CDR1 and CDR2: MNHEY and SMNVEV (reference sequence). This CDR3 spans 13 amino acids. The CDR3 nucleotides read TGTGCCAGCAGGAGGGTGGGCCCCTACGAGCAGTACTTC. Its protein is CASRRVGPYEQYF.

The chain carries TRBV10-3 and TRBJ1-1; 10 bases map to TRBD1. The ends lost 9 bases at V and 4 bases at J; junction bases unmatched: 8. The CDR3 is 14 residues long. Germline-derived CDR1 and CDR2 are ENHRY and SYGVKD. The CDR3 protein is CAIQRQGAGTEAFF. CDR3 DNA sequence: TGTGCCATACAAAGACAGGGGGCGGGCACTGAAGCTTTCTTT.

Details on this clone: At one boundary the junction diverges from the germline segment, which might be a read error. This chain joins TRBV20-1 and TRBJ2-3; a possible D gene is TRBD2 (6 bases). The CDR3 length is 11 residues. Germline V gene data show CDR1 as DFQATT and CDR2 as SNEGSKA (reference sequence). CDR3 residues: CSAGTADWVDF. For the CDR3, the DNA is TGCAGTGCCGGGACTGCGGATTGGGTAGATTTT.

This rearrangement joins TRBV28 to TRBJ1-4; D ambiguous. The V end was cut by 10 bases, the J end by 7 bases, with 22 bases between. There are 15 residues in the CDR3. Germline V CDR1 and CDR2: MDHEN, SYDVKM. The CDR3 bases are TGTGCCATCGGCCCCCCGGCGGCAAAAGGTGAAAAACTGTTTTTT. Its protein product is CAIGPPAAKGEKLFF.

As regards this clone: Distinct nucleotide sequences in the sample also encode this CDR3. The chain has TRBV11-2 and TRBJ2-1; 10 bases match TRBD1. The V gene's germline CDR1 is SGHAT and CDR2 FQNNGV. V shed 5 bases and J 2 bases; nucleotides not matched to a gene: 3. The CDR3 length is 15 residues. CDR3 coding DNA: TGTGCCAGCAGCCGGGACAGGGGTACCTACAATGAGCAGTTCTTC. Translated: CASSRDRGTYNEQFF.

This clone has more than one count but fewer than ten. The CDR3 sequence is CASSPGQGKRKAFF. CDR3 in DNA: TGTGCCAGCAGTCCGGGACAGGGAAAGAGGAAAGCTTTCTTT. The J gene is TRBJ1-1, the V gene TRBV6-6; 9 bases match TRBD1. The germline V gene encodes CDR1 MNHNY and CDR2 SVGAGI (reference sequence). The CDR3 sequence is 14 residues long. Germline trimming cut 5 bases from V and 9 bases from J; bases unmatched to any gene: 10.

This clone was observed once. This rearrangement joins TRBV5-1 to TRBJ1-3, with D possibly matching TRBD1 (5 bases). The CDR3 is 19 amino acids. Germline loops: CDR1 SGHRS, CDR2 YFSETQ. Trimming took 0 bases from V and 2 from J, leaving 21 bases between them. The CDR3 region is CASSLAGWGTGSTGNTIYF. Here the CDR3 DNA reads TGCGCCAGCAGCTTGGCCGGGTGGGGCACGGGGTCGACTGGAAACACCATATATTTT. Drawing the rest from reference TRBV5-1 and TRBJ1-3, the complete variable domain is KAGVTQTPRYLIKTRGQQVTLSCSPISGHRSVSWYQQTPGQGLQFLFEYFSETQRNKGNFPGRFSGRQFSNSRSEMNVSTLELGDSALYLCASSLAGWGTGSTGNTIYFGEGSWLTVV.

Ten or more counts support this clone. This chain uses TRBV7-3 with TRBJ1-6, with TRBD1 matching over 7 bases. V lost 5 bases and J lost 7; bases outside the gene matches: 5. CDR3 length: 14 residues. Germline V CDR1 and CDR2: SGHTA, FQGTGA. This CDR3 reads CASSLGQKNSPLHF. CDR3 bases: TGTGCCAGCAGCCTGGGACAGAAGAATTCACCCCTCCACTTT.

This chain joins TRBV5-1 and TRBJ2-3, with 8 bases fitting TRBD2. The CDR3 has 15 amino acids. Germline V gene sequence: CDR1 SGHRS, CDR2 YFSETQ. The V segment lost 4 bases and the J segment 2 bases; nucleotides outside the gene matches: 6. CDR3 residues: CASSNQAGDTDTQYF. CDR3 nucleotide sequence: TGCGCCAGCAGCAACCAAGCGGGGGACACAGATACGCAGTATTTT.

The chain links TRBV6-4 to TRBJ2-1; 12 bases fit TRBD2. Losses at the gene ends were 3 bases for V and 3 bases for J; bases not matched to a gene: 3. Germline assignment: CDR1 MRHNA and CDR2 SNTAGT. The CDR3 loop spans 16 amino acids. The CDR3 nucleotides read TGTGCCAGCAGTGAAGAGGGACTAGCGGGCTACAATGAGCAGTTCTTC. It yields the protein CASSEEGLAGYNEQFF.

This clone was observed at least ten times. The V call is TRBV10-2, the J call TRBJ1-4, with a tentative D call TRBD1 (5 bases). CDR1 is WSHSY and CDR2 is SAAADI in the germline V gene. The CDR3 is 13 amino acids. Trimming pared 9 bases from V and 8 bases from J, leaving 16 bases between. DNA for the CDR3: TGCGCCAGTTCTCAGGGTGTTAGAGAAAAACTGTTTTTT. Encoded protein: CASSQGVREKLFF.

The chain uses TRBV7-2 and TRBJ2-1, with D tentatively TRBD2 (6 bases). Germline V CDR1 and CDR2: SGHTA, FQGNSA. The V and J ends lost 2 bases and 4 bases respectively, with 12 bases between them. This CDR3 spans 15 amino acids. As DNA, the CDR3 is TGTGCCAGCAGCTTAAACGGCGGGGCTTACAATGAGCAGTTCTTC. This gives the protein CASSLNGGAYNEQFF.

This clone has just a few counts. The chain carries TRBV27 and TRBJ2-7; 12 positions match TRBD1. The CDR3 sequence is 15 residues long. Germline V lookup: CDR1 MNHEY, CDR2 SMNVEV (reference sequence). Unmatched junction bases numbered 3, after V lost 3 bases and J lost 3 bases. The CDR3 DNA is TGTGCCAGCAGTTTGGGACAGGGGGCTGTCTACGAGCAGTACTTC. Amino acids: CASSLGQGAVYEQYF.

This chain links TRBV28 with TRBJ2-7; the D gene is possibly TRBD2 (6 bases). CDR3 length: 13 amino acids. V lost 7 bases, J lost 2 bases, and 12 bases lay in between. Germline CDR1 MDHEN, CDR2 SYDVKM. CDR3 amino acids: CASTGTETYEQYF. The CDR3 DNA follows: TGTGCCAGCACCGGGACTGAAACCTACGAGCAGTACTTC.

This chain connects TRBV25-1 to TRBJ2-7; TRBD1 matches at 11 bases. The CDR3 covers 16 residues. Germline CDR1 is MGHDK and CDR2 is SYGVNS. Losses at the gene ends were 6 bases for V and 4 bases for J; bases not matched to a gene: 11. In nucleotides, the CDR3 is TGTGCCAGCAGGAGATCGACCGGGACAGGGGGTTACGAGCAGTACTTC. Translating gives CASRRSTGTGGYEQYF.

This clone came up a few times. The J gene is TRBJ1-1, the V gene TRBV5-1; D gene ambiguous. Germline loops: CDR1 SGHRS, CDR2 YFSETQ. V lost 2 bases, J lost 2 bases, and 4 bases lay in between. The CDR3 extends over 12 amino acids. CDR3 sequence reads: CASSFSNTEAFF. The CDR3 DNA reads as TGCGCCAGCAGCTTCTCCAACACTGAAGCTTTCTTT.